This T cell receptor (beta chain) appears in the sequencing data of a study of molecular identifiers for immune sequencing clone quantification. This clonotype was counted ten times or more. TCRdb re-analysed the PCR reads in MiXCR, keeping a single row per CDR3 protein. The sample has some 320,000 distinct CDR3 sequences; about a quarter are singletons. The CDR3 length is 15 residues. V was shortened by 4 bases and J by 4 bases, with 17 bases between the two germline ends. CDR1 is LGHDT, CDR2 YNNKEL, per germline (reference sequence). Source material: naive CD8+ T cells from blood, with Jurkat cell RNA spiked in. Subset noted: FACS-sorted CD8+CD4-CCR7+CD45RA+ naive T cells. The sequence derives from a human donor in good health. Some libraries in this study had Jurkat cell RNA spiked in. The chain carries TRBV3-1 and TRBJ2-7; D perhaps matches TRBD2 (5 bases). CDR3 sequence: CASSPDGGRGYEQYF. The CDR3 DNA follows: TGTGCCAGCAGCCCGGATGGTGGGAGAGGGTACGAGCAGTACTTC.